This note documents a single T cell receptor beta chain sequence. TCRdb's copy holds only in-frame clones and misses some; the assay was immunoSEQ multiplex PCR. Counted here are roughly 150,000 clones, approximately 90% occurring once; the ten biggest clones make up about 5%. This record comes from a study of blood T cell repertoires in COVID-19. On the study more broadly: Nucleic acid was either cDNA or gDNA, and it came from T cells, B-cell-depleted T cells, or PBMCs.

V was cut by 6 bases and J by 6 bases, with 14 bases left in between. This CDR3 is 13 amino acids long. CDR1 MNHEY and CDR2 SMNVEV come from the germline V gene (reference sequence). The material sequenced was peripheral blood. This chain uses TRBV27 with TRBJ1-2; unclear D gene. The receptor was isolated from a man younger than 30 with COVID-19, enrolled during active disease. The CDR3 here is CASSINLRDGYTF. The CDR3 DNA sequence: TGTGCCAGCAGCATAAACTTGAGGGATGGCTACACCTTC.